The rows below give T cell receptor beta chains drawn from one sample of a study of cytomegalovirus exposure and HLA in healthy donors. The method was immunoSEQ multiplex PCR; TCRdb's version includes in-frame clones alone and lacks a portion of them. In total, the table holds roughly 100,000 clones. Sequenced material: PBMCs. These receptors were taken from a man aged 40-49 years in good health and CMV-seronegative. Both conserved end residues are part of each CDR3. D genes are given only for firm matches.

>NA|TRBJ1-5|TRBV6-5
CASSNTGTTSQPQHF
TGTGCCAGCAGTAATACCGGGACAACTAGTCAGCCCCAGCATTTT
>TRBD1|TRBJ2-5|TRBV7-6
CASSLEVGTGAWSTQYF
TGTGCCAGCAGCTTAGAGGTTGGGACAGGGGCTTGGTCGACCCAGTACTTC
>NA|TRBJ2-7|TRBV6-1
CASRLQQSSYEQYF
TGTGCCAGCAGGTTACAACAGAGCTCCTACGAGCAGTACTTC
>NA|TRBJ2-2|TRBV5-4
CASSLPGRVTGELFF
TGTGCCAGCAGCTTGCCCGGGAGAGTTACCGGGGAGCTGTTTTTT
>TRBD2|TRBJ2-7|TRBV18
CASSELAGSSYEQYF
TGTGCCAGCTCAGAACTAGCGGGGAGCTCCTACGAGCAGTACTTC
>TRBD2|TRBJ2-1|TRBV18
CASSPRASGGYNEQFF
TGTGCCAGCTCACCACGGGCTAGCGGGGGGTACAATGAGCAGTTCTTC
>NA|TRBJ1-2|TRBV7-9
CASSLQDYYGYTF
TGTGCCAGCAGCTTACAAGACTACTATGGCTACACCTTC
>TRBD1|TRBJ2-1|TRBV5-1
CASSLEGTGDNEQFF
TGCGCCAGCAGCTTGGAGGGGACAGGGGACAATGAGCAGTTCTTC
>NA|TRBJ1-2|TRBV6-5
CASSYSGLDGYTF
TGTGCCAGCAGTTACTCAGGTCTAGATGGCTACACCTTC
>TRBD1|TRBJ2-3|TRBV5-1
CASRWDRYTDTQYF
TGCGCCAGCAGGTGGGACAGGTACACAGATACGCAGTATTTT